Listed below are T cell receptor beta chains from one sample, sequenced in a study of T cell responses to AZD1222 COVID-19 vaccine. TCRdb's table, derived via immunoSEQ multiplex PCR, lists solely in-frame clones and lacks some. The sample yields roughly 160,000 clones, less than 95% seen once. This material consisted of peripheral blood, taken on day 0 of AZD1222 vaccination. These receptors were obtained from an adult in good health. Each CDR3 is given with its conserved first and last residue. D genes are given only for firm matches. The listing skips clone size in some rows; elsewhere it reads once, few, many or a size class.

>TRBV7-3|TRBD1|TRBJ2-7|NA
TGTGCCAGCAGTCAAAGACAGGGTGCCGAGCAGTACTTC
CASSQRQGAEQYF
>TRBV9|TRBD1|TRBJ1-2|NA
TGTGCCAGCAGCGCAGACAGGGGTGGCTACACCTTC
CASSADRGGYTF
>TRBV6-5|TRBD1|TRBJ1-2|few
TGTGCCAGCAGCCGGGACAGCGCAAACTATGGCTACACCTTC
CASSRDSANYGYTF
>TRBV5-6|NA|TRBJ2-3|NA
TGTGCCAGCAGCTGGGACACAGATACGCAGTATTTT
CASSWDTDTQYF
>TRBV4-1|NA|TRBJ1-2|NA
TGCGCCAGCAGCCTAGCAGGGGAGGGCTACACCTTC
CASSLAGEGYTF
>TRBV4-1|NA|TRBJ1-6|NA
TGCGCCAGCAGCCCCGGTCCCAGGGGCTCCTATAATTCACCCCTCCACTTT
CASSPGPRGSYNSPLHF
>TRBV19|NA|TRBJ1-5|once
TGTGCCAGTAGCGACAGAGGGCTGCATCAGCCCCAGCATTTT
CASSDRGLHQPQHF
>TRBV4-1|NA|TRBJ1-5|NA
TGCGCCAGCAGCCAAGAGACAGGCCGAAATCAGCCCCAGCATTTT
CASSQETGRNQPQHF
>TRBV3-1/TRBV3-2|NA|TRBJ2-7|NA
TGTGCCAGCAGCCTTTCCTACGAGCAGTACTTC
CASSLSYEQYF
>TRBV2|NA|TRBJ1-2|NA
TGTGCCAGCAGTGGGGCAGGGTATAGGGGCTACACCTTC
CASSGAGYRGYTF
>TRBV30|NA|TRBJ1-1|NA
TGTGCCTGGAGTTTAGTAGCAGAGGTAGCTTTCTTT
CAWSLVAEVAFF
>TRBV24-1|NA|TRBJ2-2|NA
TGTGCCACCATCGGGGGGCGGGGCACCGGGGAGCTGTTTTTT
CATIGGRGTGELFF
>TRBV9|TRBD1|TRBJ1-2|once
TGTGCCAGCAGCGTAGGGGAGACAGGGGGCGCGAGCGGCTACACCTTC
CASSVGETGGASGYTF
>TRBV18|NA|TRBJ1-5|few
TGTGCCAGCTCACCGGGAAAGGATCAGCCCCAGCATTTT
CASSPGKDQPQHF
>TRBV5-1|NA|TRBJ1-4|NA
TGCGCCAGCAGCTGGGATAGAACAACTAATGAAAAACTGTTTTTT
CASSWDRTTNEKLFF
>TRBV9|TRBD2|TRBJ2-2|NA
TGTGCCAGCAGCGCGACTCCCCTAGCGGCGAACACCGGGGAGCTGTTTTTT
CASSATPLAANTGELFF
>TRBV4-3|NA|TRBJ1-2|NA
TGCGCCAGCAGCCCAACAGGGACCCCACTTTGGGGCTACACCTTC
CASSPTGTPLWGYTF
>TRBV27|TRBD1|TRBJ1-5|NA
TGTGCCAGCAGTCCGACCGGACAGGGAATTATTAGCAATCAGCCCCAGCATTTT
CASSPTGQGIISNQPQHF
>TRBV18|NA|TRBJ2-7|NA
TGTGCCAGCTCACAGGGACGCTACGAGCAGTACTTC
CASSQGRYEQYF
>TRBV18|NA|TRBJ2-4|once
TGTGCCAGCTCACCATTGGCCGGACAAAACATTCAGTACTTC
CASSPLAGQNIQYF
>TRBV27|NA|TRBJ2-1|NA
TGTGCCAGCAGTTTAGCCAGGTACAATGAGCAGTTCTTC
CASSLARYNEQFF
>TRBV7-9|NA|TRBJ2-7|few
TGTGCCAGCTACCGGGACAACTACGAGCAGTACTTC
CASYRDNYEQYF
>TRBV9|NA|TRBJ2-1|once
TGTGCCAGCAGCGATAAGGGGCGGGTCCACAATGAGCAGTTCTTC
CASSDKGRVHNEQFF
>TRBV14|TRBD1|TRBJ2-6|NA
TGTGCCAGCAGCTTCCGGGACAGGTTTGGCTCTGGGGCCAACGTCCTGACTTTC
CASSFRDRFGSGANVLTF
>TRBV5-6|TRBD2|TRBJ2-2|NA
TGTGCCAGCAGCTTGTTCGGGGCTAGCGGGTTCACCGGGGAGCTGTTTTTT
CASSLFGASGFTGELFF
>TRBV7-9|TRBD1|TRBJ1-2|NA
TGTGCCAGCAGCTTAGCTCCACCCGGGACAGGGGGCGAGTATGGCTACACCTTC
CASSLAPPGTGGEYGYTF
>TRBV7-9|TRBD2|TRBJ2-4|NA
TGTGCCAGCAGCCTTCCGGGACTAGCGGGGAGCCTAGCCAAAAACATTCAGTACTTC
CASSLPGLAGSLAKNIQYF
>TRBV7-3|TRBD2|TRBJ2-2|NA
TGTGCCAGCAGCTCGGGACTAGCGGGGGGGCCCGGCACCGGGGAGCTGTTTTTT
CASSSGLAGGPGTGELFF
>TRBV6-5|TRBD1|TRBJ1-2|NA
TGTGCCAGCAGTTACGGTCCAGGGGGTAGGTATGGCTACACCTTC
CASSYGPGGRYGYTF
>TRBV30|TRBD2|TRBJ2-5|NA
TGTGCCTGGAGCGGGACTAGCTCTTGGGAGACCCAGTACTTC
CAWSGTSSWETQYF
>TRBV28|TRBD1|TRBJ1-5|once
TGTGCCAGCAGTTTCGCGACAGGGGGTCCCCAGCATTTT
CASSFATGGPQHF
>TRBV6-6|TRBD2|TRBJ2-7|NA
TGTGCCAGCAGAAAAGCGGGGGACCGCAACGAGCAGTACTTC
CASRKAGDRNEQYF
>TRBV10-3|TRBD1|TRBJ1-3|NA
TGTGCCATAAAAGGGACAGATGCGACGAGAGGCACCATATATTTT
CAIKGTDATRGTIYF
>TRBV3-1/TRBV3-2|NA|TRBJ1-1|NA
TGTGCCAGCAGCCATTCATTGACAGCTTCTTCTTTCTTT
CASSHSLTASSFF
>TRBV10-3|NA|TRBJ1-6|NA
TGTGCCATCAGTGAGCCAGAATGGAATTCACCCCTCCACTTT
CAISEPEWNSPLHF
>TRBV28|TRBD1|TRBJ1-1|NA
TGTGCCAGCAGTTTGACAGGGGGCGTTTTCGAATTGGGGAACACTGAAGCTTTCTTT
CASSLTGGVFELGNTEAFF
>TRBV6-5|NA|TRBJ2-5|NA
TGTGCCAGCAGTTACTCGACGGCTTCCAAGGCCCAGTACTTC
CASSYSTASKAQYF
>TRBV3-1/TRBV3-2|TRBD1|TRBJ1-2|NA
TGTGCCAGCAGCCAAGAGGGTGTTGGACAGGGGGCTGATGGCTACACCTTC
CASSQEGVGQGADGYTF
>TRBV6-1|NA|TRBJ1-5|NA
TGTGCCAGCCGAGAAGGTCAGACAGGTATGGGCAATCAGCCCCAGCATTTT
CASREGQTGMGNQPQHF
>TRBV7-9|NA|TRBJ1-5|many
TGTGCCAGCAGCTTAGCACAGGGTCATCAGCCCCAGCATTTT
CASSLAQGHQPQHF
>TRBV3-1/TRBV3-2|TRBD2|TRBJ2-1|NA
TGTGCCAGCAGCCAACGGTCTAGCGGGACAAATGAGCAGTTCTTC
CASSQRSSGTNEQFF
>TRBV19|NA|TRBJ1-1|NA
TGTGCCAGTAGTATAGAACGGGAGACAGCACTGTGGACTGAAGCTTTCTTT
CASSIERETALWTEAFF
>TRBV27|NA|TRBJ1-2|NA
TGTGCCAGCCGAACGGCCCGCTATGGCTACACCTTC
CASRTARYGYTF
>TRBV6-2/TRBV6-3|TRBD1|TRBJ1-1|NA
TGTGCCAGCAGTTACGAGACAGGGGGAGTTAACACTGAAGCTTTCTTT
CASSYETGGVNTEAFF
>TRBV6-5|NA|TRBJ2-3|once
TGTGCCACCGCTTTTTCGGAGCGGCTCACAGATACGCAGTATTTT
CATAFSERLTDTQYF
>TRBV15|TRBD1|TRBJ1-4|NA
TGTGCCACCAGCTACAGACAGGGGGCGTATGAAAAACTGTTTTTT
CATSYRQGAYEKLFF
>TRBV12-3/TRBV12-4|NA|TRBJ2-5|NA
TGTGCCAGCACCCAAGGGGACCAAGAGACCCAGTACTTC
CASTQGDQETQYF
>TRBV6-6|TRBD1|TRBJ1-2|NA
TGTGCCAGCAGTCACCCAGGGACAGGGCATGGCTACACCTTC
CASSHPGTGHGYTF
>TRBV5-1|NA|TRBJ2-2|NA
TGCGCCAGCAGCTTATTGGTTAACGGGGAGCTGTTTTTT
CASSLLVNGELFF
>TRBV5-1|NA|TRBJ2-5|NA
TGCGCCAGCAGCGGCCTACCGGGACCCTCCGAGGGAGAGACCCAGTACTTC
CASSGLPGPSEGETQYF
>TRBV5-1|NA|TRBJ1-1|NA
TGCGCCAGCAGCTTGTTACTGGGAAACACTGAAGCTTTCTTT
CASSLLLGNTEAFF
>TRBV30|NA|TRBJ1-5|NA
TGTGCCTGGAGCCCCAATAGCAATCAGCCCCAGCATTTT
CAWSPNSNQPQHF
>TRBV28|NA|TRBJ1-3|NA
TGTGCCAGCAGTTTACGTGCTGGAAACACCATATATTTT
CASSLRAGNTIYF